These T cell receptor beta chains were read from a single sample in a study of T cells in Graves' hyperthyroidism and ophthalmopathy. TCRdb called the multiplex PCR reads again in MiXCR, with one record for every CDR3 protein. The data hold about 250,000 distinct CDR3 sequences, with approximately 23% observed a single time. The sequenced sample consisted of blood. The receptors derive from a woman aged 40 to 50 with Graves' ophthalmopathy. Each CDR3 is given with its conserved first and last residue. A D gene is named only where the DNA matches it firmly. A row's size may be missing; if present it is once, few, many or a size class.

v_gene: TRBV3-1
len: 12
d_gene: -
j_gene: TRBJ2-5
abundance: many
CDR3nt: TGTGCCAGCAGCCAAGGGGAAGAGACCCAGTACTTC
CDR3aa: CASSQGEETQYF

v_gene: TRBV6-5
len: 17
d_gene: -
j_gene: TRBJ1-5
abundance: many
CDR3nt: TGTGCCAGCAGCACAGGTCGGCACAAGGTTTCGAATCAGCCCCAGCATTTT
CDR3aa: CASSTGRHKVSNQPQHF

v_gene: TRBV28
len: 15
d_gene: -
j_gene: TRBJ2-5
abundance: many
CDR3nt: TGTGCCAGCAGTTTATCGGGGACCCTCCAAGAGACCCAGTACTTC
CDR3aa: CASSLSGTLQETQYF

v_gene: TRBV2
len: 13
d_gene: -
j_gene: TRBJ2-7
abundance: many
CDR3nt: TGTGCCAGCAGTGCCGCCCCGGCTTCCGAGCAGTACTTC
CDR3aa: CASSAAPASEQYF

v_gene: TRBV12-5
len: 15
d_gene: -
j_gene: TRBJ1-1
abundance: many
CDR3nt: TGTGCTAGTGCCGCGGACACTCTTGGGAACACTGAAGCTTTCTTT
CDR3aa: CASAADTLGNTEAFF

v_gene: TRBV7-9
len: 17
d_gene: -
j_gene: TRBJ2-5
abundance: many
CDR3nt: TGTGCCAGCAGCTTAGGAGGCAGGGCACAGACGTTGGAGACCCAGTACTTC
CDR3aa: CASSLGGRAQTLETQYF

v_gene: TRBV4-1
len: 14
d_gene: -
j_gene: TRBJ2-7
abundance: many
CDR3nt: TGCGCCAGCAGCCAAGATGGAGGGCGCTACGAGCAGTACTTC
CDR3aa: CASSQDGGRYEQYF

v_gene: TRBV12-3/TRBV12-4
len: 13
d_gene: TRBD1
j_gene: TRBJ2-1
abundance: many
CDR3nt: TGTGCCAGCAGTTTCGGGACAGTTAATGAGCAGTTCTTC
CDR3aa: CASSFGTVNEQFF

v_gene: TRBV20-1
len: 16
d_gene: TRBD1
j_gene: TRBJ1-5
abundance: many
CDR3nt: TGCAGTGCTAGGGATCATAGACAGGGTAGCAATCAGCCCCAGCATTTT
CDR3aa: CSARDHRQGSNQPQHF

v_gene: TRBV25-1
len: 14
d_gene: -
j_gene: TRBJ2-2
abundance: many
CDR3nt: TGTGCCAGCAGCTCTGCGGGGGCTACCGGGGAGCTGTTTTTT
CDR3aa: CASSSAGATGELFF

v_gene: TRBV7-9
len: 15
d_gene: -
j_gene: TRBJ1-1
abundance: many
CDR3nt: TGTGCCAGCAGCTTCGGCGCTGCAGGTGGCACTGAAGCTTTCTTT
CDR3aa: CASSFGAAGGTEAFF

v_gene: TRBV28
len: 15
d_gene: -
j_gene: TRBJ1-5
abundance: many
CDR3nt: TGTGCCAGCAGACCCCTCACCGACAGGCCCGAGCCCCAGCATTTT
CDR3aa: CASRPLTDRPEPQHF

v_gene: TRBV24-1
len: 12
d_gene: -
j_gene: TRBJ2-1
abundance: few
CDR3nt: TGTGCCACCAGTGGTAGTGGGCATGAGCAGTTCTTC
CDR3aa: CATSGSGHEQFF

v_gene: TRBV15
len: 17
d_gene: -
j_gene: TRBJ2-7
abundance: many
CDR3nt: TGTGCCACCAGCAGAGATTTGGACAGCCAGTATTCCTACGAGCAGTACTTC
CDR3aa: CATSRDLDSQYSYEQYF

v_gene: TRBV19
len: 15
d_gene: TRBD2
j_gene: TRBJ2-4
abundance: few
CDR3nt: TGTGCCAGTACCCCTAGCGGGACTTCCAAAAACATTCAGTACTTC
CDR3aa: CASTPSGTSKNIQYF

v_gene: TRBV3-1
len: 16
d_gene: -
j_gene: TRBJ2-5
abundance: few
CDR3nt: TGTGCCAGCAGCCAAGATGGAACTTCGCCGCGGGGGACCCAGTACTTC
CDR3aa: CASSQDGTSPRGTQYF

v_gene: TRBV5-1
len: 18
d_gene: -
j_gene: TRBJ2-2
abundance: many
CDR3nt: TGCGCCAGCAGCTTGGACCGTGGCGTTAGCGGACCCACCGGGGAGCTGTTTTTT
CDR3aa: CASSLDRGVSGPTGELFF

v_gene: TRBV7-6
len: 15
d_gene: TRBD1
j_gene: TRBJ2-7
abundance: -
CDR3nt: TGTGCCAGCAGCCCGGACAGGGGGACTTCCTACGAGCAGTACTTC
CDR3aa: CASSPDRGTSYEQYF